This entry describes one T cell receptor (beta chain). This clonotype was seen ten or more times. Its recognized antigen is unknown. No much larger clonotype is one base removed from it; base qualities were not supplied. This sample is drawn from a study of spatial heterogeneity in lung cancer (dated by TCRdb to the late 2010s). The study in broad terms: Beta-chain transcripts were consistently detected in greater numbers than alpha-chain transcripts, which likely reflects a higher abundance of beta-chain transcripts. In the raw uncorrected reads, each unique combination of TCR and UMI appeared more than ten times on average. In non-small cell lung cancer, the study quantitatively compared TCR alpha and beta repertoires across several tumor regions, matched nontumor lung, and blood. Nonsynonymous mutation counts, determined by whole-exome sequencing of tumor tissue, were related to features of the TCR repertoire. Both alpha and beta chains were TCR-sequenced in samples taken at surgery, namely 220 tumor regions, approximately 66 matched nontumor lung samples and approximately 51 PBMC samples.

On the study overall, not on this receptor specifically: Ubiquitous expanded tumor TCRs were detected in blood more often at tumor resection than at routine follow-up. Additional single-cell paired TCR alpha and beta sequencing was considered necessary to confirm, at a functional level, the hypothesis that regional TCRs recognize regional mutations.

The method behind the library was 5' RACE. Data came from a NextSeq 500. To allow correction of PCR and sequencing errors, the TCR library protocol tagged every TCR cDNA molecule with a unique molecular identifier. Under the source paper's analysis protocol: TCR identification, UMI-based error correction and CDR3 extraction were performed with Decombinator tools. TCRs above a frequency of 2 per 1,000, corresponding to the top 1% of the tumor frequency distribution, were defined as expanded. Each repertoire was subsampled 100 times to 5,000 TCRs, after which Renyi diversity was computed with the R vegan package. CDR3 similarity networks were built from amino acid triplet string-kernel similarity, with CDR3s being connected when pairwise similarity was above 0.82. In-frame beta chains were kept once TCRdb had trimmed the public reads at Q25 with fastp and called clones with MiXCR. Records with the same CDR3 protein are collapsed into one entry carrying the most frequent genes and DNA. TCRdb assigned the V and J calls; the authors' analysis was not used. The sample table holds tens of thousands of distinct CDR3 sequences, of which roughly 13% were seen once. The ten largest clones capture 7.2% of the sample.

The germline ends are 16 bases apart after V is trimmed by 0 bases and J by 6 bases. Looking up the germline V gene (reference sequence) yields CDR1 SGHNT and CDR2 YYREEE. Inclusive of the bounding cysteine and phenylalanine, the CDR3 is 15 residues long. Just CDR3 DNA is preserved here, 45 bases in frame from base 1. Read against the paper, the sample's time point label means: sample taken at primary tumor resection. Without any cell sorting, TCR sequencing was performed on whole RNA extracted either from tumor and nontumor lung tissue or from cryopreserved PBMC samples. Samples were obtained from over 70 patients with early-stage, untreated non-small cell lung cancer from the lung TRACERx cohort. Patients were selected for TCR sequencing only if sufficient RNA was available from at least two tumor regions.

The clonotype comes from a male donor with early-stage non-small cell lung cancer. The V and J genes are TRBV5-4 and TRBJ2-7; a tentative D match to TRBD2 spans 5 bases. Sequences were derived from PBMCs, sampled at surgery. The DNA sequence is as follows: TGTGCCAGCAGCTTGGAAGTGACCCCGAGGGCCGAGCAGTACTTC. It translates as CASSLEVTPRAEQYF.